The 20 T cell receptor beta chains reported below all come from one sample, sequenced in a study of technical replicates of blood from a few donors. Assay: immunoSEQ multiplex PCR; the TCRdb copy retains only in-frame clones and omits some. The data contain approximately 100,000 clones, nearly 96% of them singletons. The source material was T cells isolated from PBMCs. The receptors were gathered from a human donor in good health.

This chain joins TRBV4-1 and TRBJ2-7; 7 bases line up with TRBD1. J lost 3 bases, V lost 9 bases, and 8 bases had no gene match. CDR3 length: 13 residues. Germline V gene data show CDR1 as MGHRA and CDR2 as YSYEKL. The CDR3 bases are TGCGCCAGTCAACAGGGGCCCAGCTACGAGCAGTACTTC. Its protein is CASQQGPSYEQYF.

The chain recombines TRBV6-4 with TRBJ1-2; unclear D gene. From germline, CDR1 is MRHNA and CDR2 SNTAGT. This CDR3 has 9 residues. Trimming left V 8 bases short and J 4 bases short, with 2 bases between. In DNA form, the CDR3 reads TGTGCCAGCCTCTATGGCTACACCTTC. It yields the protein CASLYGYTF.

Only one count was recorded for this clone. The gene calls are TRBV10-1 and TRBJ2-2; perhaps TRBD1 as D (5 bases). CDR1 is WNHNN, CDR2 SYGVQD, per germline (reference sequence). Trimming pared 6 bases from V and 8 bases from J, leaving 16 bases between. The CDR3 covers 14 residues. This CDR3 is CASSPNTGAGELFF. The CDR3 DNA is TGCGCCAGCAGCCCTAATACAGGTGCGGGGGAGCTGTTTTTT.

The chain employs TRBV5-1 and TRBJ1-1, with D possibly matching TRBD1 (5 bases). The CDR3 totals 13 residues. The V end lost 6 bases, the J end lost 1 base, and 10 bases lay between the germline ends. Germline CDR1 and CDR2: SGHRS and YFSETQ. Here the CDR3 DNA reads TGCGCCAGCATCGGGGGAGCGAACACTGAAGCTTTCTTT. Amino acids: CASIGGANTEAFF.

The chain joins TRBV23-1 to TRBJ1-5; no clear D. TRBV23-1 is placed among ORFs of uncertain function. Deletions cut 4 bases from V and 6 bases from J, with 10 bases between. This CDR3 has 13 residues. The CDR3 bases are TGCGCCAGCAGTCCCAAGGGAGTTCAGCCCCAGCATTTT. It specifies CASSPKGVQPQHF.

The chain combines TRBV7-9 with TRBJ1-2; 7 bases line up with TRBD1. The germline V gene encodes CDR1 SEHNR and CDR2 FQNEAQ (reference sequence). The CDR3 length is 14 residues. The V segment lost 5 bases and the J segment 4 bases; nucleotides outside the gene matches: 7. This CDR3 reads CASSTGTAFYGYTF. For the CDR3, the DNA is TGTGCCAGCAGCACAGGGACAGCCTTCTATGGCTACACCTTC.

V and J are TRBV9 and TRBJ2-6, with D tentatively TRBD1 (6 bases). Trimming shortened V by 2 bases and J by 1 base, and 7 bases separated the two germline ends. This CDR3 region has 15 residues. The germline gives CDR1 SGDLS, CDR2 YYNGEE. CDR3 bases: TGTGCCAGCAGCGTGGGGGCTTCTGGGGCCAACGTCCTGACTTTC. This sequence encodes CASSVGASGANVLTF.

There are a few counts of this clone. The CDR3 spells CASSYNGFSGELFF. CDR3 DNA: TGTGCCAGCAGTTACAACGGGTTCAGCGGGGAGCTGTTTTTT. The rearrangement links TRBV6-5 to TRBJ2-2, with no clear D. The germline CDR1 and CDR2 sequences are MNHEY and SVGAGI. CDR3 length: 14 residues. V was clipped by 2 bases and J by 7 bases, with 11 bases between them.

J is TRBJ2-7 and V is TRBV5-1; a weak D match, TRBD1 (5 bases). The germline V gene has CDR1 SGHRS and CDR2 YFSETQ. Trimming took off 0 bases at V and 10 bases at J, with 17 bases between the two ends. This CDR3 region has 14 residues. CDR3: CASSLGDRTPYQYF. CDR3 nucleotide sequence: TGCGCCAGCAGCTTGGGTGACCGGACACCTTACCAGTACTTC.

The chain uses TRBV7-2 and TRBJ2-1; D is possibly TRBD1 (5 bases). The V end lost 8 bases, the J end lost 3 bases, and 8 bases lay between the germline ends. The CDR3 has 12 amino acids. Germline loops: CDR1 SGHTA, CDR2 FQGNSA. The CDR3 reads CASLRGYNEQFF. The CDR3 DNA reads TGTGCCAGCCTTAGGGGCTACAATGAGCAGTTCTTC.

The chain carries TRBV27 and TRBJ1-2, with 7 bases that match TRBD1. The length of the CDR3 is 14 residues. Germline trimming cut 3 bases from V and 5 bases from J; bases unmatched to any gene: 6. Germline CDR1 is MNHEY and CDR2 is SMNVEV (reference sequence). CDR3: CASSFDRAGYGYTF. CDR3 DNA: TGTGCCAGCAGTTTCGACAGGGCGGGGTATGGCTACACCTTC.

The CDR3 sequence: CASSAQGNTEAFF. CDR3 coding DNA: TGTGCCAGCAGTGCACAGGGGAACACTGAAGCTTTCTTT. The chain combines TRBV6-4 with TRBJ1-1; weak D call: TRBD1 (6 bases). The germline V gene encodes CDR1 MRHNA and CDR2 SNTAGT. V lost 4 bases and J lost 1, with 7 bases in between. The CDR3 extends over 13 amino acids.

This rearrangement joins TRBV5-1 to TRBJ2-3, with 11 bases identical to TRBD1. The junction had 4 bases not matched to a gene; V was cut back by 2 bases and J by 5 bases. Germline loops: CDR1 SGHRS, CDR2 YFSETQ. CDR3 length: 15 residues. CDR3 in amino acids: CASSLTGQGGDTQYF. The CDR3 DNA reads TGCGCCAGCAGCTTAACGGGACAGGGGGGAGATACGCAGTATTTT.

The rearrangement links TRBV5-1 to TRBJ2-7; D not certain. This CDR3 has 13 residues. CDR1 and CDR2 from the germline V gene are SGHRS and YFSETQ. V gave up 0 bases and J gave up 3 bases, with 7 bases separating them. The CDR3 DNA follows: TGCGCCAGCAGCTTGGCCCCCTACTACGAGCAGTACTTC. It codes for CASSLAPYYEQYF.

The chain has TRBV5-6 and TRBJ2-7; TRBD2 is a possible D gene (5 bases). The V end lost 2 bases, the J end lost 0 bases, and 18 bases lay between the germline ends. Per the germline V gene, CDR1 is SGHDT and CDR2 is YYEEEE. This CDR3 contains 17 residues. The CDR3 region is CASSLGLLRKTSYEQYF. The CDR3 coding sequence is TGTGCCAGCAGCTTAGGACTCCTTAGAAAGACCTCCTACGAGCAGTACTTC.

CDR3 sequence reads: CASSLVGGRTDTQYF. Written as DNA, the CDR3 is TGTGCCAGCAGCTTAGTGGGGGGACGCACAGATACGCAGTATTTT. The V gene is TRBV7-3, the J gene TRBJ2-3, with D possibly being TRBD2 (6 bases). This CDR3 has 15 amino acids. Germline values: CDR1 SGHTA, CDR2 FQGTGA. V dropped 2 bases and J dropped 1 base, with 10 bases sitting between them.

V usage is TRBV2 and J usage is TRBJ1-2; maybe TRBD1 (6 bases). Trimming cost V 4 bases and J 5 bases, with 14 bases left between them. This CDR3 comprises 14 residues. Germline CDR1 is SNHLY and CDR2 is FYNNEI. Here the CDR3 reads CASSGSQGRYGYTF. The CDR3 bases are TGTGCCAGCAGTGGTTCACAGGGTCGATATGGCTACACCTTC.

The V call is TRBV4-1, the J call TRBJ1-2; the match to TRBD1 covers 9 bases. The CDR3 runs 13 residues. Germline-derived CDR1 and CDR2 are MGHRA and YSYEKL. The trim removed 7 bases at V and 8 bases at J, leaving 8 bases unmatched. The CDR3 here is CASTRSGQGGYTF. The CDR3 coding sequence is TGCGCCAGCACCCGATCCGGACAGGGGGGCTACACCTTC.

V usage is TRBV10-3 and J usage is TRBJ2-1, with 11 bases lining up with TRBD2. CDR3 length: 17 residues. The V gene end was trimmed by 7 bases and the J gene end by 6 bases; junction bases not matched to a gene: 14. From germline, CDR1 is ENHRY and CDR2 SYGVKD. CDR3 bases: TGTGCCATCAAGGGGACTAGCGGAGATCAGGGATTCAATGAGCAGTTCTTC. Protein: CAIKGTSGDQGFNEQFF.

The V call is TRBV7-3, the J call TRBJ2-2, with 7 nucleotides matching TRBD2. The V and J ends lost 5 bases and 1 base, in that order; junction bases with no gene match: 1. This CDR3 has 14 residues. The germline V gene encodes CDR1 SGHTA and CDR2 FQGTGA. CDR3 coding DNA: TGTGCCAGCAGCCGGGGGGAGAACACCGGGGAGCTGTTTTTT. Encoded protein: CASSRGENTGELFF.